Below, 3 T cell receptor beta chains from the same sample are listed, as sequenced in a study of T cells after posttransplantation cyclophosphamide. Using immunoSEQ multiplex PCR, the repertoire was profiled, and TCRdb retains in-frame clones only, with some absent. The sample yields about 25,000 clones, without any singletons. Sequencing was performed on PBMCs. The receptor source for this set is a woman in her forties or fifties in good health, CMV-negative, and a related stem cell transplant donor.

This clone was seen at least ten times. This chain connects TRBV4-1 to TRBJ2-7; possible D gene TRBD1, 6 bases. V was cut by 0 bases and J by 3 bases, with 12 bases left in between. Germline values: CDR1 MGHRA, CDR2 YSYEKL. This CDR3 comprises 15 residues. This CDR3 is CASSQEKKGDYEQYF. The DNA for the CDR3 is TGCGCCAGCAGCCAAGAAAAGAAGGGGGACTACGAGCAGTACTTC.

This clone was seen at least ten times. The V gene is TRBV7-9, the J gene TRBJ1-2; 9 positions agree with TRBD1. This CDR3 is built from 14 residues. The germline gives CDR1 SEHNR, CDR2 FQNEAQ (reference sequence). Trimming at V came to 0 bases and at J to 8 bases, leaving 4 bases not matched to a gene. The DNA for the CDR3 is TGTGCCAGCAGCTTAGCGGGGACAGGGCTCGGCTACACCTTC. Its translation: CASSLAGTGLGYTF. Full variable domain (remainder filled in from reference TRBV7-9 and TRBJ1-2): DTGVSQNPRHKITKRGQNVTFRCDPISEHNRLYWYRQTLGQGPEFLTYFQNEAQLEKSRLLSDRFSAERPKGSFSTLEIQRTEQGDSAMYLCASSLAGTGLGYTFGSGTRLTVV.

This clone was counted many times. The J gene is TRBJ2-6, the V gene TRBV29-1, with 7 bases identical to TRBD1. Germline V gene lookup returns CDR1 SQVTM and CDR2 ANQGSEA. V lost 6 bases to trimming and J lost 3 bases; unmatched junction nucleotides: 8. The CDR3 extends over 15 amino acids. The CDR3 is CSVGDSLGGANVLTF. As DNA, the CDR3 is TGCAGCGTCGGGGACAGCCTGGGTGGGGCCAACGTCCTGACTTTC.